This TCR beta chain was captured by sequencing in a study of T cells expressing NK-cell markers. TCRdb re-called the 5' RACE reads and catalogs CDR3 proteins one per entry, DNA excluded. This sample's table has 150,000 or so distinct CDR3 sequences. The specimen was blood T cells: a sorted CD56 or NKG2C T cell subset, CD4+ or CD8+ T cells, or bulk PBMC T cells (not recorded which). This TCR derives from a woman in her 50s in good health.

The CDR3 sequence is CASSPSRGYNEQFF. The chain carries TRBV10-1 and TRBJ2-1; lacking DNA, the TRBD1 call made by TCRdb goes unchecked. Germline V gene sequence: CDR1 WNHNN, CDR2 SYGVQD (reference sequence). CDR3 size: 14 residues.